These 2 T cell receptor beta chains share one sample of origin, sequenced in a study of shared clonotypes between healthy human individuals. Sequencing was performed with immunoSEQ multiplex PCR; in TCRdb, only in-frame clones are kept and a portion is missing. The sample lists about 2.1 million clones; roughly 95% were seen once. Naive CD8 cells, CD45RO-negative and positively selected for CCR7, excluded terminally differentiated effector memory CD45RA+ cells. Sequencing input: naive CD8+ T cells from PBMCs. These receptors originate from a man younger than 30 in good health. Some clones in this sample may be carry-over from other donors' samples.

A remark on this clone: A much larger clone lies one base from this, so it may be a read error. The chain recombines TRBV28 with TRBJ2-5; the D is unclear. The J call may be mistaken, given a closer DNA end match to TRBJ2-7. Germline V gene data show CDR1 as MDHEN and CDR2 as SYDVKM. The CDR3 is 11 residues long. This CDR3 is CASSHSYEQYF. CDR3 nucleotides: TGTGCCAGCAGCCACTCCTACGAGCAGTACTTC.

V gene TRBV10-1 combines with J gene TRBJ2-7; TRBD1 matches 11 bases. The CDR3 runs 16 residues. The V segment lost 3 bases and the J segment 3 bases; nucleotides outside the gene matches: 7. Germline assignment: CDR1 WNHNN and CDR2 SYGVQD (reference sequence). The CDR3 DNA reads as TGCGCCAGCAGTGATCCTGCCGGGACAGGGGGCTACGAGCAGTACTTC. Translating it yields CASSDPAGTGGYEQYF.